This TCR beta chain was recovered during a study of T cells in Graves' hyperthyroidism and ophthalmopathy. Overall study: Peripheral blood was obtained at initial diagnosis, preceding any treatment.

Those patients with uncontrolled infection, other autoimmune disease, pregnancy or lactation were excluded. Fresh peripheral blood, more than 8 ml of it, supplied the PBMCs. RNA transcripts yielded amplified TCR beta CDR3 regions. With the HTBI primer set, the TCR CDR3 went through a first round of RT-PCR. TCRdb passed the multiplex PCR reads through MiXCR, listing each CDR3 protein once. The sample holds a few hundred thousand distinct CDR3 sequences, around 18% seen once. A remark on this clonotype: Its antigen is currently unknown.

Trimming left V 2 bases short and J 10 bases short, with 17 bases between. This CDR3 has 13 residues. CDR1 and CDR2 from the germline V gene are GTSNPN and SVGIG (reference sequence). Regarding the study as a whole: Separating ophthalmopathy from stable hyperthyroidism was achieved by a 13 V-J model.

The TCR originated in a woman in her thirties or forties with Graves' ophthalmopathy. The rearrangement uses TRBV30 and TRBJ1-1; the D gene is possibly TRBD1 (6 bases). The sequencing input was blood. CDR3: CAWSLGHRATAFF. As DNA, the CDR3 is TGTGCCTGGAGTCTAGGGCACAGGGCGACAGCTTTCTTT.